This T cell receptor (beta chain) was identified in a study of blood T cell repertoires in COVID-19. Germline values: CDR1 SNHLY, CDR2 FYNNEI. The CDR3 covers 15 residues. Between the trimmed V and J ends, which lost 6 bases and 2 bases, there was a span of 16 bases. The assay was immunoSEQ multiplex PCR, and TCRdb's table has in-frame clones only and misses some. The data show tens of thousands of clones, more than 75% seen once. This sequence was found in a human donor with active COVID-19. The donor label of this sample is uncertain. This chain joins TRBV2 and TRBJ2-5; no reliable D call. The sample consisted of peripheral blood. The CDR3 DNA is TGTGCCAGCAGACCCCTAGGAGTCCAGCAAGAGACCCAGTACTTC. Translated, it gives CASRPLGVQQETQYF.